The entry that follows covers one T cell receptor (beta chain) sequence. Which antigen it targets is not known. No base quality information exists; no much larger clone differs at one position. The cohort comprised fewer than 750 healthy bone marrow donors. At the time of sampling, all cohort members were nominally healthy, though unrecorded immune exposures were likely present. The donor was CMV seronegative and was included in the group of a few hundred seronegative cohort members. Every donor gave a peripheral blood sample, and the peripheral blood mononuclear cells from that sample were used for TCR beta sequencing. The Qiagen DNeasy Blood Extraction Kit was used to extract genomic DNA from the blood cell samples. This sample is part of a study of cytomegalovirus exposure and HLA in healthy donors (dated by TCRdb to about 2017). For context, the study as a whole: According to an earlier analysis of 587 of the donors, about 170 million T cells yielded 117 million unique TCR beta sequences and approximately 280 Gb of sequence data. Around 320 gigabases of sequencing data and 70 million to 85 million unique TCR sequences were included in an early release covering over 600 HLA-typed donors. Of the 398 genotyped donors, about 84% fell in the genetic ancestry cluster associated with self-reported Caucasian donors. The study was designed to test whether signatures of past pathogen exposure could be identified by cataloging public T cell receptors. The study profiled the T cell repertoires of fewer than 850 subjects by immunosequencing and related them to cytomegalovirus serostatus. A separate validation cohort of over 95 different subjects was used in addition to the approximately 700-subject first cohort. To predict cytomegalovirus infection status, the study combined high-throughput TCR immunosequencing, statistical association of individual TCRs with disease status, and machine learning. A later analysis re-analyzed previously published TCR beta repertoires from 660 or so donors and added high-resolution HLA genotyping to study TCR occurrence patterns. The later analysis used no new phenotypic data to find candidate immune exposures, relying instead on TCR beta sequences and their occurrence across donors. In an earlier analysis of 587 of the donors, high-throughput TCR beta sequencing was used to judge whether each TCR beta V gene segment behaved as functional or pseudogenic. Alongside the repertoire data, information on donor age, sex, ethnicity and CMV serostatus was compiled. A later genetic analysis took genome-wide SNP genotypes for about 55% of the roughly 700 donors and used that subset as a discovery cohort. Every repertoire in the discovery cohort had been generated on one and the same sequencing platform. Class I and class II HLA loci were covered by the typing at four-digit resolution. The number of typed donors differed by locus: roughly 620-630 for A, B, C, DRB1 and DQB1; 522 for DQA1; fewer than 610 for DPA1; and 400 to 480 for DPB1. Roughly five DR-DQ haplotypes were handled as single units for association and clustering, since linkage in the cohort was strong. Among 300 to 500 genotyped donors of the cohort, an average of about 220,000 unique TCR beta nucleotide sequences was sequenced per donor, of which roughly 17% were non-productive.

Library generation was performed with the immunoSEQ multiplex PCR assay. A mixture of 60 forward primers for TCR Vbeta segments and 13 reverse primers for TCR Jbeta segments was used in the multiplex PCR. A multiplex PCR assay on genomic DNA amplified the CDR3 region of rearranged TCR beta genes. On the Illumina HiSeq System, the amplified TCR beta libraries were sequenced as 87-base-pair reads. As for the original processing: A later analysis counted around 72 million unique TCR beta chains across the 550 to 700 repertoires, and around 9.9 million of these chains were shared by at least two donors. Raw reads were error-corrected and collapsed into unique sequences by a nearest-neighbor algorithm in which closely related sequences were merged to remove PCR and sequencing errors. To assign V, D and J gene segments, CDR3 sequences were aligned to IMGT reference sequences. For a sequence to be retained, at least a six-nucleotide match to both a V gene segment and a J gene segment was required. A rearrangement counted as productive if the CDR3 had no stop codons and remained in frame with V and J, and every other rearrangement counted as non-productive. CDR3 was defined according to IMGT convention as the region running from the second conserved V-encoded cysteine to the conserved J-encoded phenylalanine. The earlier analysis of roughly 590 of the donors excluded sequences that lacked an unambiguous match to a single V gene segment. An earlier analysis of a few hundred of the donors classified V segments as functional when productive rearrangements were above 56.7% and as segregating when the standard deviation between donors was above 5%. A statistical classification framework was built to diagnose cytomegalovirus status from the catalog of TCR beta chain sequences. In a later analysis, V and J genes were assigned by comparing TCR nucleotide sequences against IMGT/GENE-DB human TR gene sequences. The TCRdist pipeline was used in a later analysis to assign CDR3 sequences and most-parsimonious VDJ recombination scenarios. In a later analysis, each TCR beta chain was defined by its CDR3 amino acid sequence together with its V-gene family, and reads lacking a unique V-gene family were excluded. A later analysis removed 592 highly shared, low-generation-probability nucleotide sequences to deal with suspected cross-contamination and a sequencing artifact. In a later analysis, a clonal expansion index was calculated for each public chain from normalized within-repertoire ranks of inferred template counts. In a later analysis, generation probabilities were computed using a VDJ recombination model fitted to out-of-frame rearrangements, and the results were checked against IGoR. In a later analysis, TCR-TCR, TCR-HLA and TCR-CMV co-occurrence was scored with hypergeometric tests, and a repertoire-size bias correction was applied to TCR pairs. To estimate false discovery rates, a later analysis permuted the HLA or CMV assignments 20 times. In a later analysis, co-occurring TCRs were grouped with DBSCAN, and TCRdist sequence similarity was added when clustering was performed within HLA-allele-positive subsets. Repertoires with fewer than 30,000 or more than 120,000 public chains, plus five repertoires with anomalous nucleotide sharing, were excluded from co-occurrence clustering. Entries here come from immuneACCESS through TCRdb and include only in-frame sequences with V and J called. Some clones fail to appear in such tables; in the studies checked, an unresolved V gene covers under half of the shortfall, and the cause of the remainder is unknown. That table gives V, J and clone size, and the DNA gave D and trimming. Present in this sample are 150,000 or so clones, 73% of which were seen just once. 1.5% to 2% of the sample rests with the top ten.

General findings and caveats noted by the study authors: Because HLA typing was missing for some donors at each locus, association tests included only the typed subset. Some IMGT-functional V segments, including TRBV6-2 and TRBV6-3, could not be distinguished by the 87-base-pair reads and were therefore excluded. A later analysis associated about 17,000 TCR beta sequences with specific HLA alleles at a false discovery rate of 0.05. Because counts were too low, 15 to 20 rarely observed V segments, including chromosome 9 orphons, were excluded from the earlier analysis of around 640 of the donors. The sequencing pipeline was judged likely to have produced a cluster of highly shared sequence variants as a technical artifact. According to a later analysis, most CMV-associated TCR beta chains appeared to be HLA-restricted, and the HLA associations seemed to be driven largely by CMV exposure. V-gene and J-gene trimming of TCR beta chains was associated with a missense DCLRE1C variant in a later genetic analysis, and the association was replicated in an independent cohort. Several of the top co-occurrence clusters appeared to be linked to parvovirus B19, influenza, CMV and Epstein-Barr virus, according to a later analysis. In vitro tests confirmed that a few of the cytomegalovirus-associated TCR beta chains recognize cytomegalovirus antigens. Most TCR sequences were observed very rarely across donors, whereas some public TCRs were present in many individuals. Immune exposure information for the cohort was limited to CMV serostatus. Broadly in line with IMGT annotations, most TCR beta V segments showed up in productive rearrangements about 87% or about 30% of the time in an earlier analysis of approximately 640 of the donors. In the study, some 160 TCR beta chains were listed as associated with cytomegalovirus. A further reported finding was that TCR beta sequences accurately predicted the HLA-A and HLA-B alleles for most subjects in the first cohort. The authors suggested that the approach could potentially be extended to other disease states and immunological phenotypes. In a later analysis, the rate of TCR association differed among HLA loci, with DRB1 alleles having the most associated TCRs and HLA-C alleles having the fewest. Presence/absence analyses assumed roughly uniform sequencing depth across donors, an assumption that may not hold. This cohort had only TCR beta chains sequenced, and the lack of alpha or paired-chain data limited which features could be detected. The classifier was reported to diagnose cytomegalovirus status with high specificity and sensitivity in both the original cohort and the validation cohort. Correlated functional status among segregating V segments might be attributable to linkage disequilibrium, but an unknown experimental factor could not be ruled out. In a later analysis, HLA-associated TCR beta chains were found to be more clonally expanded and to have lower generation probabilities than equally common non-associated chains. Compared with the 666-donor mean, donors in an Asian-associated ancestry cluster had fewer N-insertions in productive TCRs, according to a later genetic analysis. When HLA alleles, especially DR and DQ, strongly co-occurred, TCR associations were difficult to assign to individual alleles.

Trimming at the junction amounts to 2 bases on V and 0 bases on J, and the germline ends lie 22 bases apart. The CDR3 measures 20 amino acids from cysteine to phenylalanine. The retained sequence is limited to the CDR3, 60 bases, with the frame set at the first base. For CDR1 and CDR2, the germline V gene lists LGHNA and YSLEER. This receptor chain uses TRBV4-3 and TRBJ2-2; a tentative D call is TRBD1 (5 bases match). The receptor was isolated from a woman in her late teens or twenties in good health and CMV-seronegative. The sample comprised PBMCs. The CDR3 has the sequence CASSQILMGRPRSNTGELFF. At the DNA level, the sequence is TGCGCCAGCAGCCAAATTCTCATGGGGCGTCCTAGGTCGAACACCGGGGAGCTGTTTTTT.